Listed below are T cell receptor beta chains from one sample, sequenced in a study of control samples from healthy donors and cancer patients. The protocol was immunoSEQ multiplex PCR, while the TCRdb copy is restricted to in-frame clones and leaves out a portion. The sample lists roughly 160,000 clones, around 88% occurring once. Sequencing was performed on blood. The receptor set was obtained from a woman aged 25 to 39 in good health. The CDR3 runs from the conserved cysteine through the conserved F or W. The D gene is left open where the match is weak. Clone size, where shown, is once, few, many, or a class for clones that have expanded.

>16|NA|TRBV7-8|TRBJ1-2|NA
TGTGCCAGCAGCTTAGGATTAGGCAGGGATAACTATGGCTACACCTTC
CASSLGLGRDNYGYTF
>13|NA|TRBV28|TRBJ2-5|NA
TGTGCCAGCAGTACATCTATACAAGAGACCCAGTACTTC
CASSTSIQETQYF
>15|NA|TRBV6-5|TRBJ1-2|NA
TGTGCCAGCAGTACCCCGGGCAGGAGTAACTATGGCTACACCTTC
CASSTPGRSNYGYTF
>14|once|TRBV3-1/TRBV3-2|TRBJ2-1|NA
TGTGCCAGCAGCCACCTAGACGAATACAATGAGCAGTTCTTC
CASSHLDEYNEQFF
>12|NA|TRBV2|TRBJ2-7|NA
TGTGCCAGCAAATCGGACAGCTACGAGCAGTACTTC
CASKSDSYEQYF
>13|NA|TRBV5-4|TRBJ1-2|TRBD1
TGTGCCAGCAGCGTGACAGGGAGCTATGGCTACACCTTC
CASSVTGSYGYTF
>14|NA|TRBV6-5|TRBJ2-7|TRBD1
TGTGCCAGCAGGTCGACAGGGGATTCCTACGAGCAGTACTTC
CASRSTGDSYEQYF
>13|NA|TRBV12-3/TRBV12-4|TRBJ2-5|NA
TGTGCCAGCAGTTCCAGGGGACAAGAGACCCAGTACTTC
CASSSRGQETQYF
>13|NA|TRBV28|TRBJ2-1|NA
TGTGCCAGCAGTTTGATAGGAGCCGATGAGCAGTTCTTC
CASSLIGADEQFF
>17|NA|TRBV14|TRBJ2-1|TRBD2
TGTGCCAGCAGCCAAATAGCGGGGGGGCTCTCCTACAATGAGCAGTTCTTC
CASSQIAGGLSYNEQFF
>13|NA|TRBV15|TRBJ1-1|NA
TGTGCCACCAGCGAACGACCGGACACTGAAGCTTTCTTT
CATSERPDTEAFF
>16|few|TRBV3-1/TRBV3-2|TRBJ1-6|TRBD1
TGTGCCAGCAGCCAATCCAACAGGGGGCGGCGTTCACCCCTCCACTTT
CASSQSNRGRRSPLHF
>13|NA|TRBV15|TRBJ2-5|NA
TGTGCCACCAGCAGAGACAACCAAGAGACCCAGTACTTC
CATSRDNQETQYF
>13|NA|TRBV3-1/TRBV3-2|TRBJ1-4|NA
TGTGCCAGCAGCCAAGTCGGGGGGGAAAAACTGTTTTTT
CASSQVGGEKLFF
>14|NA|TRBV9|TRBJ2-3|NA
TGTGCCAGCAGTCAGCGTCCCGGGATGGATACGCAGTATTTT
CASSQRPGMDTQYF
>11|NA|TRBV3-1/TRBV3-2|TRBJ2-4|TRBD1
TGTGCCACGCAGGGGGCGCGCATTCAGTACTTC
CATQGARIQYF
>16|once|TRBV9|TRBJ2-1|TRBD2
TGTGCCAGCAGCGTAGAGGCACAGCGGGGGGGCAATGAGCAGTTCTTC
CASSVEAQRGGNEQFF
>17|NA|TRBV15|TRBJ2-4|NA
TGTGCCACCAGCAGAGACCGTTCTGCGGTAGCCAAAAACATTCAGTACTTC
CATSRDRSAVAKNIQYF
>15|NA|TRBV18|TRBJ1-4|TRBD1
TGTGCCAGCTCACCAACGACAGGGACTAATGAAAAACTGTTTTTT
CASSPTTGTNEKLFF
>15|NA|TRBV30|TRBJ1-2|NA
TGTGCCTGGAGTACCCGACAGACCGTTCTTTATGGCTACACCTTC
CAWSTRQTVLYGYTF
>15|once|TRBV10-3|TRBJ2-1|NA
TGTGCCACTCGCGACGGGGGAGCCCTCTACAATGAGCAGTTCTTC
CATRDGGALYNEQFF
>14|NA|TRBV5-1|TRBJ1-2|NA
TGCGCCAGCAGCTTACGCGCTACCTCGTATGGCTACACCTTC
CASSLRATSYGYTF
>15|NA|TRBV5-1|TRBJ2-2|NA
TGCGCCAGCAGCCCGAGGAGGGATGGCACCGGGGAGCTGTTTTTT
CASSPRRDGTGELFF
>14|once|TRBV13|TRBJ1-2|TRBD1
TGTGCCAGCAGCTGGGGGACAGCGGACTATGGCTACACCTTC
CASSWGTADYGYTF
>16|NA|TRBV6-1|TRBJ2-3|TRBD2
TGTGCCAGCAGTGAAACGGGGACTAGCGGGTGGGATACGCAGTATTTT
CASSETGTSGWDTQYF
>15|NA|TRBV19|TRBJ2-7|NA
TGTGCCAGTAGTGCAACAGCGCGTACTTCCTACGAGCAGTACTTC
CASSATARTSYEQYF
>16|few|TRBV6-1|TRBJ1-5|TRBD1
TGTGCCAGCAGTGAATATTGGGACAGGTTATATCAGCCCCAGCATTTT
CASSEYWDRLYQPQHF
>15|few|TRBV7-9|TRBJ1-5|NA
TGTGCCAGCAAACACAGGGTACATAGCAATCAGCCCCAGCATTTT
CASKHRVHSNQPQHF
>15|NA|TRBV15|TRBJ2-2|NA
TGTGCCACCAGCAGAGATCTCGGGACAACCGGGGAGCTGTTTTTT
CATSRDLGTTGELFF
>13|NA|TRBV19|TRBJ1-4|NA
TGTGCCAGTAGTATGGAGAGGGGGGAAAAACTGTTTTTT
CASSMERGEKLFF
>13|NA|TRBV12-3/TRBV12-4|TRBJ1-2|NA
TGTGCCAGCAGGAATGCAGGGGACTATGGCTACACCTTC
CASRNAGDYGYTF